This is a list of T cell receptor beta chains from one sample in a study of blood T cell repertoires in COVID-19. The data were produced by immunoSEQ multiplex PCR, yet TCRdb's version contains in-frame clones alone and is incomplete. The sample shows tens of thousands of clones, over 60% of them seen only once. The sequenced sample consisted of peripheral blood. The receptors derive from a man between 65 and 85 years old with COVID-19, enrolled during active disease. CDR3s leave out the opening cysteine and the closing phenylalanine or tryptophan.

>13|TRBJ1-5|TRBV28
ASSLTGQGDQPQH
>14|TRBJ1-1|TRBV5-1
ASSLQGGSMNTEAF
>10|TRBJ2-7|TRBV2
ASSEGPYEQY
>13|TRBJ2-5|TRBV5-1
ASSSLPSGQETQY
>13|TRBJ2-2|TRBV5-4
ASKRDSANTGELF
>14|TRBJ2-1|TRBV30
AWRPTRVEKNNEQF
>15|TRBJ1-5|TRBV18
ASSTEGRSGSNQPQH
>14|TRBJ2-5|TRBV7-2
ASSPPGLAGGETQY
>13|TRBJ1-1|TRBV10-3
AISGLDRGGTEAF
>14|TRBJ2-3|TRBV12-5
ASGIGGGISTDTQY
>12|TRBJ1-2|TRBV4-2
ASSQDQRVTGYT
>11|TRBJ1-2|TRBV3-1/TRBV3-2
ASSQPTGYGYT
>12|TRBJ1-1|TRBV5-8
ASSFGTGVTEAF
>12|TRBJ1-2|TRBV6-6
ASSETGTFYGYT
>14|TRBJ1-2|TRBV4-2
ASSQEEGAYSYGYT
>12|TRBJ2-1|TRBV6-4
ASSDGTSLNEQF
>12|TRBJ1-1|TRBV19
ASCNPGEWAEAF
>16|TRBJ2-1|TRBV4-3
ASSRSLAGGGMGNEQF
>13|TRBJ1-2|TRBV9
ASSVTGTANYGYT
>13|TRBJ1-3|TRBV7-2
ASSWRAGSGNTIY
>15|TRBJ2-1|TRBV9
ASSAGRLAGSYNEQF
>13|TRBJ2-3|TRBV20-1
SASPRLAGTDTQY